The rows below give T cell receptor beta chains drawn from one sample of a study of radiation and T cells in renal cell carcinoma. The data were produced by immunoSEQ multiplex PCR, yet TCRdb's version contains in-frame clones alone and is incomplete. The sample lists approximately 49,000 clones, more than 80% occurring once. The specimen was blood, collected from a patient whose treatment included radiotherapy and nephrectomy. These receptors were obtained from a woman in her seventies with renal cell carcinoma. Each CDR3 is given with its conserved first and last residue. Fields, in order: clone size, D gene, CDR3 length, J gene, V gene, CDR3 protein, CDR3 DNA. The D gene is left open where the match is weak. Size values are once, few and many counts, or a class for expanded clones, and some rows have none.

abundance: .
d_gene: .
len: 9
j_gene: TRBJ2-1
v_gene: TRBV6-1
CDR3aa: CASHASQFF
CDR3nt: TGTGCCAGCCACGCTTCCCAGTTCTTC

abundance: .
d_gene: .
len: 17
j_gene: TRBJ2-3
v_gene: TRBV18
CDR3aa: CASSPEGLGRNTDTQYF
CDR3nt: TGTGCCAGCTCACCAGAAGGCCTTGGCAGAAACACAGATACGCAGTATTTT

abundance: .
d_gene: TRBD1
len: 17
j_gene: TRBJ1-5
v_gene: TRBV27
CDR3aa: CASRGDWGQGNVQPQHF
CDR3nt: TGTGCCAGCAGGGGGGACTGGGGACAGGGAAATGTGCAGCCCCAGCATTTT

abundance: .
d_gene: .
len: 13
j_gene: TRBJ1-5
v_gene: TRBV7-6
CDR3aa: CASSPSDDQPQHF
CDR3nt: TGTGCCAGCAGCCCTTCGGACGATCAGCCCCAGCATTTT

abundance: .
d_gene: .
len: 14
j_gene: TRBJ2-1
v_gene: TRBV7-2
CDR3aa: CASSLDRGRYEQFF
CDR3nt: TGTGCCAGCAGCTTAGATCGGGGTAGGTATGAGCAGTTCTTC

abundance: .
d_gene: TRBD2
len: 15
j_gene: TRBJ2-1
v_gene: TRBV6-4
CDR3aa: CASSGLAGGRDEQFF
CDR3nt: TGTGCCAGCAGTGGACTAGCGGGAGGGCGCGATGAGCAGTTCTTC

abundance: .
d_gene: TRBD2
len: 13
j_gene: TRBJ2-2
v_gene: TRBV2
CDR3aa: CASTGTSAGELFF
CDR3nt: TGTGCCAGCACCGGGACTAGCGCCGGGGAGCTGTTTTTT

abundance: .
d_gene: .
len: 15
j_gene: TRBJ2-7
v_gene: TRBV4-1
CDR3aa: CASSQREAERREQYF
CDR3nt: TGCGCCAGCAGCCAAAGGGAGGCCGAGCGGAGGGAGCAGTACTTC

abundance: .
d_gene: .
len: 19
j_gene: TRBJ1-2
v_gene: TRBV7-9
CDR3aa: CASSSHGGTDGFGRFGYTF
CDR3nt: TGTGCCAGCAGCTCCCATGGGGGGACCGACGGCTTTGGGCGCTTCGGCTACACCTTC

abundance: .
d_gene: .
len: 16
j_gene: TRBJ1-2
v_gene: TRBV15
CDR3aa: CATSRTKQGLQYGYTF
CDR3nt: TGTGCCACCAGCAGGACGAAACAGGGTCTACAATATGGCTACACCTTC

abundance: .
d_gene: TRBD1
len: 16
j_gene: TRBJ2-2
v_gene: TRBV4-3
CDR3aa: CASSRTTGANTGELFF
CDR3nt: TGCGCCAGCAGCCGCACGACAGGGGCGAACACCGGGGAGCTGTTTTTT

abundance: .
d_gene: .
len: 15
j_gene: TRBJ1-6
v_gene: TRBV5-1
CDR3aa: CASSSGQSTNSPLHF
CDR3nt: TGCGCCAGCAGCTCCGGGCAGTCAACTAATTCACCCCTCCACTTT

abundance: .
d_gene: TRBD1
len: 14
j_gene: TRBJ2-1
v_gene: TRBV10-2
CDR3aa: CASIAGTGYNEQFF
CDR3nt: TGCGCCAGCATAGCCGGGACAGGTTACAATGAGCAGTTCTTC

abundance: .
d_gene: TRBD1
len: 14
j_gene: TRBJ1-2
v_gene: TRBV9
CDR3aa: CASSQPGQWNGYTF
CDR3nt: TGTGCCAGCTCTCAACCGGGACAGTGGAATGGCTACACCTTC

abundance: .
d_gene: TRBD1
len: 14
j_gene: TRBJ1-2
v_gene: TRBV5-4
CDR3aa: CASSSTGGLYGYTF
CDR3nt: TGTGCCAGCAGCTCGACAGGGGGCCTCTATGGCTACACCTTC

abundance: .
d_gene: .
len: 12
j_gene: TRBJ2-7
v_gene: TRBV30
CDR3aa: CAWSPVPHEQYF
CDR3nt: TGTGCCTGGTCTCCGGTTCCCCACGAGCAGTACTTC

abundance: .
d_gene: .
len: 14
j_gene: TRBJ2-7
v_gene: TRBV7-2
CDR3aa: CASSLGRDQGEQYF
CDR3nt: TGTGCCAGCAGCTTAGGGAGGGATCAGGGGGAGCAGTACTTC

abundance: .
d_gene: TRBD1
len: 15
j_gene: TRBJ1-5
v_gene: TRBV10-3
CDR3aa: CAISERQGDGQPQHF
CDR3nt: TGTGCCATCAGTGAACGGCAGGGGGATGGCCAGCCCCAGCATTTT

abundance: .
d_gene: TRBD1
len: 18
j_gene: TRBJ1-2
v_gene: TRBV28
CDR3aa: CASSSPIQDRALNYGYTF
CDR3nt: TGTGCCAGCAGTTCCCCGATCCAGGACAGGGCCCTTAACTATGGCTACACCTTC

abundance: few
d_gene: .
len: 14
j_gene: TRBJ1-1
v_gene: TRBV7-8
CDR3aa: CASSSENPNTEAFF
CDR3nt: TGTGCCAGCAGCTCGGAAAACCCGAACACTGAAGCTTTCTTT

abundance: .
d_gene: TRBD1
len: 18
j_gene: TRBJ1-6
v_gene: TRBV4-2
CDR3aa: CASSQESTGGSYNSPLHF
CDR3nt: TGTGCCAGCAGCCAAGAGTCAACAGGGGGGTCCTATAATTCACCCCTCCACTTT